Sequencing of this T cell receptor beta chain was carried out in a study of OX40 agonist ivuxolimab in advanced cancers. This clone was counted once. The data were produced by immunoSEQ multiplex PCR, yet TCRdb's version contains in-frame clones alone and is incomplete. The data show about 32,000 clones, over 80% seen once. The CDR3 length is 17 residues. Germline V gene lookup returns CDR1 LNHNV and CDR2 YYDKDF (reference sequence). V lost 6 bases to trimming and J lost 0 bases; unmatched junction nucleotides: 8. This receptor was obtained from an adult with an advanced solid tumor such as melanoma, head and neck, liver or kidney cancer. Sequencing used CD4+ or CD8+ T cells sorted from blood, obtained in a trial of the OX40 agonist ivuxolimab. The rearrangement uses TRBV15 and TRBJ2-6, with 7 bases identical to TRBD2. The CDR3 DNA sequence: TGTGCCACCAGTTTCCGGGAGGAACCCTCTGGGGCCAACGTCCTGACTTTC. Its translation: CATSFREEPSGANVLTF. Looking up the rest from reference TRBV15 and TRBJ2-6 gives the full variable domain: DAMVIQNPRYQVTQFGKPVTLSCSQTLNHNVMYWYQQKSSQAPKLLFHYYDKDFNNEADTPDNFQSRRPNTSFCFLDIRSPGLGDTAMYLCATSFREEPSGANVLTFGAGSRLTVL.